The present T cell receptor (beta chain) was sequenced within a study of T-cell memory formation after mild COVID-19. Overall study results and limits: Clones that contracted clustered mainly in CM and EM if CD4+ and in EMRA if CD8+. Day 15 to 85 contracting clones showed balanced CD4/CD8; day 15 to 37 expanders favored CD4+.

There are a few counts of this clonotype. Its specificity is unknown. The 5'RACE method, run with constant-segment primers, produced TCR alpha and TCR beta cDNA libraries (carrying sample barcodes and UMIs). Via MiXCR, TCRdb re-called the 5' RACE reads, giving one row per CDR3 protein. Of approximately 260,000 distinct CDR3 sequences in the sample, approximately 16% were seen once. The CDR3 is 17 residues long. The germline gives CDR1 SGHTA, CDR2 FQGNSA. J lost 7 bases, V lost 5 bases, and 15 bases had no gene match. V and J are TRBV7-2 and TRBJ2-2; 8 nucleotides align to TRBD2. The receptor's source is a man between 18 and 35 years old who had mild COVID-19 (a few samples of this study predate the infection). Cell type and time point are not known. Input material: PBMCs or a T cell subset sorted from them (not recorded which). CDR3 DNA sequence: TGTGCCAGCAGCCCTCCGACCCGCGGGGGGCAGGGCGGGGAGCTGTTTTTT. Amino acid sequence: CASSPPTRGGQGGELFF.